This TCR beta chain stems from a study of T cell responses to AZD1222 COVID-19 vaccine. On this clone: Antigen: not known.

Overall study findings and caveats: Of the AZD1222 recipients, only 5 or 6 were seropositive at baseline. Breadth and depth of Spike-specific TCRs rose after two AZD1222 doses. Donors skewed white British and female; clonal diversity was possibly underestimated.

Assay used: immunoSEQ multiplex PCR; TCRdb lists only in-frame clones, some missing. The sample records 80,000 or so clones, about 74% being singletons. This sequence was found in an adult who received the MenACWY meningococcal vaccine as a control. Sequences were derived from peripheral blood, sampled 28 days after the second dose of the MenACWY control vaccine.

The DNA for the CDR3 is TGTGCCAGCAGCTATGAAGGGGGTCGTGAGCAGTTCTTC. This sequence encodes CASSYEGGREQFF. The gene calls are TRBV12-3 or TRBV12-4 and TRBJ2-1, with a weak D call TRBD1 (6 bases). The CDR3 sequence is 13 residues long. Between the trimmed V and J ends, which lost 6 bases and 9 bases, there was a span of 15 bases.